Sequencing of this T cell receptor beta chain was carried out in a study of T cells after yellow fever vaccination (dated by TCRdb to the late 2010s). Context from the whole study: Libraries from fractions with low cell numbers were prepared with the SMART-Seq v4 Ultra Low Input RNA kit. Bulk TCR alpha and beta repertoires were sequenced longitudinally to track T-cell clones before and after primary and booster YFV17D yellow fever vaccination. The cohort comprised two healthy male donors, one aged 18 to 29 and one aged 30 to 39 years. Blood was collected at multiple timepoints before and after primary and secondary immunization, and bulk PBMC replicates and cell subsets were isolated.

The instrument was an Illumina NovaSeq 6000. TCR cDNA was synthesized by 5'RACE template switching, which introduced a universal primer site and unique molecular identifiers. Priming for cDNA synthesis came from both the TCR alpha and TCR beta constant segments. Library amplification used two PCR steps, and the second PCR step added sample barcodes and sequencing adapters. Sequencing of libraries was done on Illumina HiSeq 2500 (2x100 bp) or NovaSeq (2x150 bp). The original methods were these. Reads were demultiplexed and collapsed into UMI consensus sequences with MIGEC, and V(D)J alignment was performed with MiXCR. Clonotypes responding to the vaccine were identified with edgeR on replicate PBMC samples, with the criteria of FDR below 0.01 and a log2 fold change above 5 up to day 15. Bulk clonotypes were assigned CD4 or CD8 identity according to which sequenced CD4 or CD8 repertoire held them at higher abundance. The public reads were reprocessed in TCRdb via fastp at Q25 and MiXCR, keeping in-frame beta chains. Every distinct CDR3 protein forms one entry, paired with its most common genes and DNA. TCRdb's processing, not the study's, gives the V and J calls here. This sample comprises about 220,000 distinct CDR3 sequences, approximately 3.2% of them detected only once. The biggest ten clones account for around 3% of the sample.

Of note for this clonotype: Its antigen target is currently unknown. Base qualities were left out, and no much larger clone turns up one base away.

Study-level results and caveats: Computational filtering was needed because FACS-sorted repertoires could contain abundant contaminating clonotypes from the bulk population. The secondary T-cell response was found to be weaker but faster than the primary response, with a peak reached on day 5 rather than on day 15. Because the study included only a couple of donors, the extent to which the findings can be generalized is limited. Most clones expanded after primary vaccination were re-detected after the booster (just under 97% of CD4 and around 88% of CD8), suggesting broad memory maintenance. A small share of clonotypes was detected in both CD4 and CD8 compartments, with the overlap likely arising from convergent recombination.

Taken with the paper, the label for treatment or condition translates to: live attenuated yellow fever vaccine strain. A standard Ficoll-Paque protocol was used to isolate PBMCs from peripheral blood. CD4 and CD8 T-cell fractions were isolated with Dynabeads CD4 and CD8 positive selection kits. TriZol was used to extract RNA from bulk PBMCs, CD4 and CD8 fractions, and dextramer-positive and dextramer-negative fractions. This receptor was identified in a man between 18 and 29 years old who received the YFV17D yellow fever vaccine. Sequencing was performed on CD4+ T cells sorted from PBMCs, taken 10 days after the yellow fever booster vaccination.

The CDR3 here reads CSARTHLYEQYF. Here is the DNA: TGCAGTGCTAGGACTCATCTGTACGAGCAGTACTTC. This chain is built from TRBV20-1 and TRBJ2-7; a confident D gene designation cannot be given. The CDR3 runs 12 amino acids, cysteine and phenylalanine included. Kept here is only the CDR3 DNA, which spans 36 bases and is read in frame from base 1. CDR1 and CDR2 were assigned from the germline V gene (reference sequence) as DFQATT and SNEGSKA. V is cut by 3 bases and J by 4 bases, and the space between the germline ends is 10 bases.